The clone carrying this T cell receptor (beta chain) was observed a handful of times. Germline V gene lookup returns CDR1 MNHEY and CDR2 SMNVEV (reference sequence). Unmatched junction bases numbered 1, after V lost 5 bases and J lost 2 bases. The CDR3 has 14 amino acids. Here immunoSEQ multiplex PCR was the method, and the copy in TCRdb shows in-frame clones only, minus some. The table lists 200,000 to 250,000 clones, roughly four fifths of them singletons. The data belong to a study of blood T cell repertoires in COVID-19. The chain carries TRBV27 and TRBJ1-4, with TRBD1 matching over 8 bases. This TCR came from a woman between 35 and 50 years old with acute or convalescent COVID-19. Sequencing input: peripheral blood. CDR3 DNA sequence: TGTGCCAGCAGTAGACAGGGGACTAATGAAAAACTGTTTTTT. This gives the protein CASSRQGTNEKLFF.